A selection of T cell receptor beta chains follows, all from one sample in a study of shared clonotypes between healthy human individuals. Assay: immunoSEQ multiplex PCR; the TCRdb copy retains only in-frame clones and omits some. The sample includes 1.4 million or so clones, around 98.5% of them seen just once. Sequenced material: naive CD4+ T cells sorted from blood. Source of these receptors: a man younger than 40 in good health. Both conserved end residues are part of each CDR3. Fields, in order: V gene, J gene, clone size, D gene, CDR3 DNA, CDR3 protein. D genes are given only for firm matches. Clone size, where shown, is once, few, many, or a class for clones that have expanded.

TRBV7-9	TRBJ2-1	NA	TRBD1	TGTGCCAGCCTCGACAGGGCGAGCTCCTACAATGAGCAGTTCTTC	CASLDRASSYNEQFF
TRBV7-2	TRBJ2-7	NA	TRBD2	TGTGCCAGCAGCTTAGCGGCTAGCGGGAGGACTCAGTACTTC	CASSLAASGRTQYF
TRBV5-1	TRBJ1-3	NA	TRBD1	TGCGCCAGCAGCTTGGCCCCGGGACAGGGGACATTAGTTGGAAACACCATATATTTT	CASSLAPGQGTLVGNTIYF
TRBV11-2	TRBJ2-3	NA	NA	TGTGCCAGCACAGAGCTGGGGGCAGGGAGGGCAGATACGCAGTATTTT	CASTELGAGRADTQYF
TRBV2	TRBJ1-5	NA	NA	TGTGCCAGCAGTATGGAGAGAAATCAGCCCCAGCATTTT	CASSMERNQPQHF
TRBV4-3	TRBJ2-7	once	NA	TGCGCCAGCAGCCAAGGGTTGGGCAGGGGAATTACCAGCTCCAACGAGCAGTACTTC	CASSQGLGRGITSSNEQYF
TRBV6-1	TRBJ2-3	NA	NA	TGTGCCAGCAGTGACCTTCTTCGGAGCGATACGCAGTATTTT	CASSDLLRSDTQYF
TRBV28	TRBJ2-2	NA	NA	TGTGCCAGCAACCTACAGGGCAGGGACACCGGGGAGCTGTTTTTT	CASNLQGRDTGELFF
TRBV30	TRBJ1-2	NA	NA	TGTGCCTGGAATCAGGGTAATGGCTACACCTTC	CAWNQGNGYTF
TRBV5-1	TRBJ2-1	NA	NA	TGCGCCAGCAGCTTGCTGCTCTACTACGATGAGCAGTTCTTC	CASSLLLYYDEQFF
TRBV6-1	TRBJ2-1	NA	NA	TGTGCCAGCAGTGAATTTTCGAGGGAGCAGTTCTTC	CASSEFSREQFF
TRBV5-6	TRBJ2-1	once	NA	TGTGCCAGCAGCCGTAGGGTAAAGCTCGGGCAGTTCTTC	CASSRRVKLGQFF
TRBV9	TRBJ2-5	NA	NA	TGTGCCAGCAGCGTTTCGGGGATTGGGGAGACCCAGTACTTC	CASSVSGIGETQYF
TRBV19	TRBJ2-2	NA	NA	TGTGCCAGTAGCAGACCAAACACCGGGGAGCTGTTTTTT	CASSRPNTGELFF
TRBV13	TRBJ2-7	NA	NA	TGTGCCAGCAGGGGAGGGGGGAGAGGGTACGAGCAGTACTTC	CASRGGGRGYEQYF
TRBV7-9	TRBJ2-2	NA	NA	TGTGCCAGCAGCGAGGGGGGCACCGGGGAGCTGTTTTTT	CASSEGGTGELFF
TRBV28	TRBJ1-5	NA	NA	TGTGCGTCACAGCTCGGGGGGAATCAGCCCCAGCATTTT	CASQLGGNQPQHF
TRBV28	TRBJ1-2	NA	TRBD1	TGTGCCAGCAGCCGCGGACAGGACGTCTATGGCTACACCTTC	CASSRGQDVYGYTF
TRBV14	TRBJ2-1	NA	NA	TGTGCCAGCAGCTCGTTCGCGGGCCTACCCTACAATGAGCAGTTCTTC	CASSSFAGLPYNEQFF
TRBV7-8	TRBJ2-2	NA	NA	TGTGCCAGCAGCGGGGGGCTGGGGCGCATGAACACCGGGGAGCTGTTTTTT	CASSGGLGRMNTGELFF
TRBV9	TRBJ1-1	NA	TRBD1	TGTGCCAGCAGCGCCGGGACAGGGGTTCGTTTACGGGGGGACACTGAAGCTTTCTTT	CASSAGTGVRLRGDTEAFF
TRBV2	TRBJ2-7	NA	TRBD2	TGTGCCAGCAGTGAACGCGGGAGGGACTACGAGCAGTACTTC	CASSERGRDYEQYF
TRBV9	TRBJ2-7	NA	NA	TGTGCCAGCAGCGTAGGTTCAGTCTCCTACGAGCAGTACTTC	CASSVGSVSYEQYF
TRBV5-1	TRBJ1-4	NA	NA	TGCGCCAGCAGCCTGTCTCTCCCGGGGACCTTGGGTGAAAAACTGTTTTTT	CASSLSLPGTLGEKLFF
TRBV28	TRBJ2-1	NA	NA	TGTGCCAGCAGTTTTGAACCGGGACTCTTAAATGAGCAGTTCTTC	CASSFEPGLLNEQFF
TRBV7-3	TRBJ2-7	once	TRBD2	TGTGCCAGCAGCGCGGATAGCGGGAGGGCCCCATACGAGCAGTACTTC	CASSADSGRAPYEQYF
TRBV19	TRBJ2-1	NA	TRBD2	TGTGCCAGTAGTACGCCTCCACCGGGACTAGCGCGCTACAATGAGCAGTTCTTC	CASSTPPPGLARYNEQFF
TRBV4-3	TRBJ1-5	NA	NA	TGCGCCAGCAGCCAAGATATTTGGAATCAGCCCCAGCATTTT	CASSQDIWNQPQHF
TRBV28	TRBJ2-7	NA	NA	TGTGCCAGCAGTTCCAGGGTTCCCGTCTTCCACGAGCAGTACTTC	CASSSRVPVFHEQYF
TRBV27	TRBJ1-5	NA	NA	TGTGCCAGCAGCCTTATCGGGAGGGAACAGCCCCAGCATTTT	CASSLIGREQPQHF
TRBV28	TRBJ2-3	NA	TRBD1	TGTGCCAGCAGTTTCCCGGGACAGGGCACAGATACGCAGTATTTT	CASSFPGQGTDTQYF
TRBV14	TRBJ2-3	NA	TRBD2	TGTGCCAGCAGCCAAGATTGGATCTTAGCGGGACGGGCAGATACGCAGTATTTT	CASSQDWILAGRADTQYF
TRBV6-1	TRBJ2-7	NA	TRBD2	TGTGCCAGCCTCCTAGACGGCGGGAGCTACGAGCAGTACTTC	CASLLDGGSYEQYF
TRBV11-2	TRBJ1-1	NA	NA	TGTGCCAGCAGCTTAGGGCGGGGCGGGTACACTGAAGCTTTCTTT	CASSLGRGGYTEAFF
TRBV4-1	TRBJ2-1	NA	TRBD2	TGCGCCAGCAGCCAAGATCCCCTAGCGGGAGTTTTCTTC	CASSQDPLAGVFF
TRBV2	TRBJ1-1	NA	TRBD1	TGTGCCAGCAGTCCTCGTGGCAGGGGGGTAACTGAAGCTTTCTTT	CASSPRGRGVTEAFF
TRBV5-4	TRBJ2-1	NA	TRBD2	TGTGCCAGCAGCTTGCGGGCTCCGTCTAGCGGGAGCACTGAGCAGTTCTTC	CASSLRAPSSGSTEQFF
TRBV19	TRBJ1-2	once	NA	TGTGCCAGTAGTATGGAAGGTGGGGGCACCGTCTATGGCTACACCTTC	CASSMEGGGTVYGYTF
TRBV11-3	TRBJ2-6	once	NA	TGTGCCAGCAGCTTAGGGGCTGGGGCCAACGTCCTGACTTTC	CASSLGAGANVLTF